The T cell receptor (beta chain) under discussion was sequenced for a study of blood T cell repertoires in COVID-19. As for the study in general: Sites in the United States, Italy and Spain provided acute and convalescent COVID-19 samples. Sample material is recorded as cDNA or gDNA derived from T cells, B-cell-depleted T cells, or PBMCs.

Assay: immunoSEQ multiplex PCR; the TCRdb copy retains only in-frame clones and omits some. Of around 140,000 clones listed, roughly 90% are singletons. The V gene's germline CDR1 is MNHEY and CDR2 SVGAGI. With 0 bases clipped from V and 6 bases from J, the junction kept 6 bases outside the gene matches. The CDR3 is made up of 15 amino acids. This clone was observed once. This sequence originates from a man aged 65 to 85 with active COVID-19. The chain recombines TRBV6-5 with TRBJ2-7; the match to TRBD1 covers 9 bases. Input material: peripheral blood. For the CDR3, the DNA is TGTGCCAGCAGTTACTCCTTCGGACAGGGGCGCGAGCAGTACTTC. Amino acid sequence: CASSYSFGQGREQYF.